This T cell receptor beta chain was captured by sequencing in a study of shared clonotypes between healthy human individuals. Libraries were prepared by immunoSEQ multiplex PCR; TCRdb keeps only in-frame clonotypes and omits some of them. There are about 480,000 clones in the sample; 75% to 85% occur only once, and roughly 13% lies in the top ten. Germline CDR1 MNHEY, CDR2 SVGAGI. The CDR3 is made up of 15 amino acids. The V end lost 6 bases, the J end lost 4 bases, and 18 bases lay between the germline ends. What was sequenced was PBMCs. V is TRBV6-5 and J is TRBJ1-2, with D tentatively TRBD1 (6 bases). This clonotype originated in a woman between 40 and 50 years old in good health. Some clones in this sample may be carry-over from other donors' samples. The CDR3 reads CASSPNGGAPYGYTF. In DNA form, the CDR3 reads TGTGCCAGCAGCCCCAATGGGGGGGCGCCCTATGGCTACACCTTC.